In its sample, the clone carrying this T cell receptor (beta chain) was seen a few times. Its antigen is unknown. Each CDR3 protein is one row after TCRdb ran MiXCR on the 5' RACE reads. The data hold approximately 160,000 distinct CDR3 sequences, with around 9.3% observed a single time. These data come from a study of T cells after yellow fever vaccination. In the study overall: The SMART-Seq v4 Ultra Low Input method served to prepare the low-cell-number fractions.

Findings of the study overall: The secondary response showed a weaker magnitude and a faster peak, day 5 versus 15. Researchers cautioned that FACS-sorted repertoires could harbor abundant clonotypes contaminating from the bulk population.

The CDR3 is made up of 14 amino acids. Germline V gene data show CDR1 as SGHAT and CDR2 as FQNNGV. The J segment lost 7 bases and the V segment lost 5 bases, leaving 10 bases of the junction unmatched. The sample here was CD8+ T cells sorted from PBMCs, taken 45 days after the yellow fever booster vaccination. V usage is TRBV11-2 and J usage is TRBJ1-1, with 7 bases that match TRBD1. The sequence derives from a man aged 18 to 35 who received the YFV17D yellow fever vaccine. The CDR3 sequence is CASSILPGTDEAFF. CDR3 nucleotides: TGTGCCAGCAGCATATTGCCCGGGACAGATGAAGCTTTCTTT.